Below, 10 T cell receptor beta chains from the same sample are listed, as sequenced in a study of T cells after yellow fever vaccination. One entry per CDR3 protein results from TCRdb running MiXCR on the 5' RACE reads. Of 300,000 to 400,000 distinct CDR3 sequences listed, about 11% are singletons. The specimen comprised CD4+ T cells sorted from PBMCs, sampled 45 days after the yellow fever booster vaccination. The receptors originated from a man between 18 and 29 years old who received the YFV17D yellow fever vaccine.

V usage is TRBV24-1 and J usage is TRBJ1-4, with TRBD1 matching over 8 bases. CDR1 and CDR2 (germline): KGHDR, SFDVKD. The CDR3 loop spans 13 amino acids. Losses at the gene ends were 5 bases for V and 7 bases for J; bases not matched to a gene: 2. The CDR3 DNA follows: TGTGCCACCAGTGCAGGGGGCGGTGAAAAACTGTTTTTT. As protein: CATSAGGGEKLFF.

This clonotype was counted between two and nine times. J is TRBJ1-5 and V is TRBV7-9; 7 bases are shared with TRBD1. V was pared by 3 bases and J by 9 bases, with 8 bases of the junction left unmatched. The germline CDR1 and CDR2 sequences are SEHNR and FQNEAQ (reference sequence). This CDR3 spans 14 amino acids. The CDR3 coding sequence is TGTGCCAGCAGCTTGGGACAGATATCATGGCCCCAGCATTTT. Translated: CASSLGQISWPQHF.

This clonotype was counted a few times. The J gene is TRBJ1-2, the V gene TRBV30, with D unresolved. Trimming removed 1 base from V and 3 bases from J, with 15 bases in between. Germline CDR1 reads GTSNPN; CDR2 reads SVGIG (reference sequence). This CDR3 has 15 amino acids. The CDR3 nucleotides read TGTGCCTGGAGTGACTACTCCCGGCCAGACTATGGCTACACCTTC. Residues: CAWSDYSRPDYGYTF.

Only a few counts were recorded for this clonotype. The chain has TRBV11-2 and TRBJ2-7, with 10 nucleotides matching TRBD2. With V trimmed by 3 bases and J by 2 bases, 1 base remained unmatched. The germline CDR1 and CDR2 sequences are SGHAT and FQNNGV. The CDR3 sequence is 14 residues long. The chain's CDR3 is CASSFSGGTYEQYV. As DNA, the CDR3 is TGTGCCAGCAGCTTTAGCGGGGGGACCTACGAGCAGTACGTC.

This clonotype was picked up a small number of times. The CDR3 here is CASNRGPNEQFF. The CDR3 bases are TGTGCCAGCAACCGGGGACCCAATGAGCAGTTCTTC. The chain links TRBV28 to TRBJ2-1; D possibly matches TRBD1 or TRBD2 (5 bases each). The CDR3 sequence is 12 residues long. Trimming removed 7 bases at V and 6 bases at J, with 10 bases between. Germline V gives CDR1 MDHEN, CDR2 SYDVKM.

This clonotype was seen ten or more times. The genes are TRBV12-3 or TRBV12-4 and TRBJ1-2; D call uncertain. This CDR3 region has 13 residues. Trimming cost V 6 bases and J 1 base, with 9 bases left between them. CDR3 region: CASSPDFNYGYTF. The CDR3 DNA sequence: TGTGCCAGCAGCCCGGATTTTAACTATGGCTACACCTTC.

The chain has TRBV6-6 and TRBJ2-2, with TRBD2 identical over 14 bases. After removal of 6 bases from V and 6 bases from J, the junction contained 12 bases not matched to a gene. Germline CDR1 and CDR2: MNHNY and SVGAGI (reference sequence). This CDR3 has 18 residues. The CDR3, as DNA: TGTGCCAGCAGCCGAGGACTAGCGGGGGGCCCCAGTCCCGGGGAGCTGTTTTTT. Protein sequence: CASSRGLAGGPSPGELFF.

In its sample, this clonotype was seen a few times. V usage is TRBV20-1 and J usage is TRBJ2-3, with 13 bases lining up with TRBD2. This CDR3 has 16 amino acids. The V gene end was trimmed by 4 bases and the J gene end by 5 bases; junction bases not matched to a gene: 9. Germline V gene data show CDR1 as DFQATT and CDR2 as SNEGSKA (reference sequence). The CDR3 DNA follows: TGCAGTGCTACGACACCGGGACTAGCGGGGAGAGATACGCAGTATTTT. This gives the protein CSATTPGLAGRDTQYF.

This clonotype was counted ten times or more. CDR3 sequence reads: CASSYSGTESYEQYF. The DNA of the CDR3 is TGCGCCAGCAGCTATTCTGGGACGGAGTCCTACGAGCAGTACTTC. The chain recombines TRBV5-1 with TRBJ2-7, with D tentatively TRBD1 or TRBD2 (5 bases each). The CDR3 has 15 amino acids. Germline CDR1 and CDR2: SGHRS and YFSETQ. The V and J ends lost 3 bases and 1 base respectively, with 14 bases between them.

V and J are TRBV30 and TRBJ1-5, with a weak D call TRBD1 (6 bases). This CDR3 is built from 13 residues. V was shortened by 2 bases and J by 2 bases, with 7 bases between the two germline ends. CDR1 and CDR2 from the germline V gene are GTSNPN and SVGIG (reference sequence). CDR3: CAWSRQGNQPQHF. DNA for the CDR3: TGTGCCTGGAGTAGACAGGGCAATCAGCCCCAGCATTTT. Combining the CDR3 with reference TRBV30 and TRBJ1-5 gives the whole variable domain SQTIHQWPATLVQPVGSPLSLECTVEGTSNPNLYWYRQAAGRGLQLLFYSVGIGQISSEVPQNLSASRPQDRQFILSSKKLLLSDSGFYLCAWSRQGNQPQHFGDGTRLSIL.